This T cell receptor beta chain appears in the sequencing data of a study of blood T cells in healthy people across ages. Next came a second PCR, run for about 6 to 12 cycles, which used a sample-barcoded 5' primer along with a J-beta primer mix. A tag from a template-switch adaptor with 12 random nucleotides marked each cDNA molecule. From each sample, at least 3 million paired-end reads containing CDR3 were obtained. Each CDR3 protein gets one entry after TCRdb re-called the 5' RACE reads with MiXCR. The sample lists 650,000 to 800,000 distinct CDR3 sequences, roughly 44% seen once, with nearly 20% in the top ten. The CDR3 extends over 15 amino acids. V was pared by 5 bases and J by 8 bases, with 18 bases between. Germline loops: CDR1 SGHTA, CDR2 FQGNSA. Notes on the study in general: Versus aged donors, long-lived donors had higher diversity and more naive CD4+ cells. CMV infection status of these donors was not known.

As regards this clonotype: Its specificity is unknown.

This clonotype was sampled from a man aged 55 to 70 in good health. The sequenced sample was blood. The rearrangement joins TRBV7-2 to TRBJ1-4, with D unresolved. The CDR3 nucleotides are TGTGCCAGCAGCCCCCGGGTTTCTACCCGGGAAAAACTGTTTTTT. This translates into CASSPRVSTREKLFF.